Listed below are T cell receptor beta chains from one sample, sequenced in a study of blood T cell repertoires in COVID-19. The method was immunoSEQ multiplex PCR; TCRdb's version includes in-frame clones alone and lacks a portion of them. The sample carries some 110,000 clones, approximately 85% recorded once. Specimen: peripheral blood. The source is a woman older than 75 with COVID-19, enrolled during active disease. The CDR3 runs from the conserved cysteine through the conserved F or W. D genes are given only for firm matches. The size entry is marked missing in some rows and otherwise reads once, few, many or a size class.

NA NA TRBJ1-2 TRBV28 CASSFPGGIYGYTF TGTGCCAGCAGTTTTCCTGGGGGGATCTATGGCTACACCTTC
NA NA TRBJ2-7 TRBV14 CASSQVTYEQYF TGTGCCAGCAGCCAAGTCACCTACGAGCAGTACTTC
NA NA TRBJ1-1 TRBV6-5 CASRPTGTMGTEAFF TGTGCCAGCAGACCAACCGGGACAATGGGCACTGAAGCTTTCTTT
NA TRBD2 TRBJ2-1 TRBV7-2 CASSLGSGGFNEQFF TGTGCCAGCAGTCTAGGGAGCGGGGGATTCAATGAGCAGTTCTTC
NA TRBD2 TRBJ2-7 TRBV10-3 CAISAFLAGNYEQYF TGTGCCATCAGTGCCTTTTTAGCGGGGAACTACGAGCAGTACTTC
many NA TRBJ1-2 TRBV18 CASSPQGDYGYTF TGTGCCAGCTCACCACAGGGGGACTATGGCTACACCTTC
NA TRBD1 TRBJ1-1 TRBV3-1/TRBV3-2 CASSLLVSSGPGGAFF TGTGCCAGCAGCCTACTGGTTTCGTCGGGGCCAGGGGGGGCTTTCTTT
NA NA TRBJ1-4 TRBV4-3 CASSQQTGEKLFF TGCGCCAGCAGCCAACAGACGGGTGAAAAACTGTTTTTT
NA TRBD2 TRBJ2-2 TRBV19 CASSIRLAGGTGELFF TGTGCCAGTAGTATTCGTCTAGCGGGAGGAACCGGGGAGCTGTTTTTT
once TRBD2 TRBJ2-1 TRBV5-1 CASSLGPSGSSYNEQFF TGCGCCAGCAGCTTGGGACCCAGCGGGAGTTCCTACAATGAGCAGTTCTTC
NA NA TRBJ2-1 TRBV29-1 CSTWAGNEQFF TGCAGCACCTGGGCAGGGAATGAGCAGTTCTTC
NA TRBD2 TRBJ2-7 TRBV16 CASSQWGIAGEAYEQYF TGTGCCAGCAGCCAATGGGGAATAGCGGGAGAGGCCTACGAGCAGTACTTC
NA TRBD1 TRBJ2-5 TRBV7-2 CASSAFPGGRETQYF TGTGCCAGCAGCGCGTTTCCAGGGGGCAGGGAGACCCAGTACTTC
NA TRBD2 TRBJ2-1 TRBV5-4 CASSFGLADYNEQFF TGTGCCAGCAGCTTTGGACTAGCGGACTACAATGAGCAGTTCTTC
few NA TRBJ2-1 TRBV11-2 CASSPRLVSNEQFF TGTGCCAGCAGCCCCCGCCTCGTGAGTAATGAGCAGTTCTTC
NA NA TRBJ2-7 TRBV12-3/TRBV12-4 CASSFGTSYEQYF TGTGCCAGCAGTTTCGGGACAAGCTACGAGCAGTACTTC
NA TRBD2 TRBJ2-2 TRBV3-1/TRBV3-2 CASSQVPVGGGNTGELFF TGTGCCAGCAGCCAAGTCCCCGTTGGCGGGGGGAACACCGGGGAGCTGTTTTTT
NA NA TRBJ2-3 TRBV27 CASSLLAGADTQYF TGTGCCAGCAGTTTACTGGCGGGGGCTGATACGCAGTATTTT
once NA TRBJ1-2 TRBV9 CASSVGLGPGYTF TGTGCCAGCAGCGTAGGGCTTGGGCCTGGCTACACCTTC
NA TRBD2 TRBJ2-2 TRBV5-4 CASSPLAGDTGELFF TGTGCCAGCAGCCCTTTAGCGGGAGATACCGGGGAGCTGTTTTTT
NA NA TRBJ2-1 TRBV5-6 CASSLVASAEQFF TGTGCCAGCAGCTTGGTGGCTAGCGCTGAGCAGTTCTTC
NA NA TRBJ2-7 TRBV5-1 CASSASGLHEQYF TGCGCCAGCAGCGCCTCGGGTCTCCACGAGCAGTACTTC
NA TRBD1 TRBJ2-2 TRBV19 CASKGVGQTNTGELFF TGTGCCAGTAAAGGGGTGGGACAGACGAACACCGGGGAGCTGTTTTTT
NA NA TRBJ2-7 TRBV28 CASSFAFRSEQYF TGTGCCAGCAGTTTCGCTTTCCGGTCCGAGCAGTACTTC
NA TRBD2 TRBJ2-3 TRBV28 CASSSPRGGAADTQYF TGTGCCAGCAGTTCCCCTCGGGGGGGGGCGGCAGATACGCAGTATTTT
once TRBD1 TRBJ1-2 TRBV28 CASSPFSDRDGGYTF TGTGCCAGCTCACCATTCTCGGACAGGGACGGTGGCTACACCTTC
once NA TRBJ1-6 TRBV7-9 CASSSTARPLHF TGTGCCAGCAGCTCGACCGCGCGGCCCCTCCACTTT
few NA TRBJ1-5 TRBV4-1 CASSQEHLPGPQHF TGCGCCAGCAGCCAAGAACATCTCCCGGGGCCCCAGCATTTT
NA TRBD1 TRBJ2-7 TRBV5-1 CASSLGDRVSYEQYF TGCGCCAGCAGCTTAGGGGACAGGGTCTCCTACGAGCAGTACTTC
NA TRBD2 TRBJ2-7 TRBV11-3 CASSSRVAGNANEQYF TGTGCCAGCAGCTCGAGGGTAGCGGGCAACGCAAACGAGCAGTACTTC
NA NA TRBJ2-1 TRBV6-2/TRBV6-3 CASSNHPTLSSYNEQFF TGTGCCAGCAGTAACCACCCCACCCTGAGCTCCTACAATGAGCAGTTCTTC
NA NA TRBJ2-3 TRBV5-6 CASSLGDSTDTQYF TGTGCCAGCAGCTTAGGGGATAGCACAGATACGCAGTATTTT
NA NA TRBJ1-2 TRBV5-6 CASSYGRTFVGYTF TGTGCCAGCAGCTATGGTCGGACTTTTGTAGGCTACACCTTC
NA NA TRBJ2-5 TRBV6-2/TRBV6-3 CASSYSGDQETQYF TGTGCCAGCAGTTACTCAGGGGATCAAGAGACCCAGTACTTC
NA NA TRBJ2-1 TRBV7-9 CASSLGVGQSSYNEQFF TGTGCCAGCAGCTTAGGAGTCGGACAAAGCTCCTACAATGAGCAGTTCTTC
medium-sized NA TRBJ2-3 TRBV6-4 CASSERGSTDTQYF TGTGCCAGCAGTGAACGCGGGAGCACAGATACGCAGTATTTT